This TCR beta chain was recorded in a study of blood T cell repertoires in COVID-19. Study information: Sites across the United States, Italy and Spain contributed samples from acute and convalescent COVID-19. Sources were T cells, B-cell-depleted T cells, or PBMCs; the material itself was cDNA or gDNA.

Authors' methods: It was from reference gene primer amplification that nucleated cell counts were estimated. Sequencing used immunoSEQ multiplex PCR; TCRdb keeps in-frame clones, though not all of them. That table supplies the V and J calls and clone size; D and trimming were determined from the DNA. This table has roughly 62,000 clones, around 90% appearing once. CDR1 is KGHSH and CDR2 is LQKENI in the germline V gene. The length of the CDR3 is 14 residues. V lost 3 bases and J lost 2; bases outside the gene matches: 3. The chain joins TRBV18 to TRBJ1-2, with 7 bases identical to TRBD1. The TCR originated in a man between 65 and 79 years old with acute or convalescent COVID-19. The sequenced sample consisted of peripheral blood. CDR3 coding DNA: TGTGCCAGCTCACCGACAGGGTTAAACTATGGCTACACCTTC. This sequence encodes CASSPTGLNYGYTF.